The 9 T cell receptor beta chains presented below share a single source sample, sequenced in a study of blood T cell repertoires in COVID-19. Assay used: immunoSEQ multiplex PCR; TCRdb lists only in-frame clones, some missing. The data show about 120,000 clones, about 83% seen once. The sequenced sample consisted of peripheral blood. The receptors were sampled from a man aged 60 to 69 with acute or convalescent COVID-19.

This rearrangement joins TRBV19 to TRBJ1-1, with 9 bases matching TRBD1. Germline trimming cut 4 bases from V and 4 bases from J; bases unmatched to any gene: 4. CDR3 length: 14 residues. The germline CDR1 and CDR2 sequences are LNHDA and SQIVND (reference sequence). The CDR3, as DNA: TGTGCCAGTAGTACCGGGACAGGGATCACTGAAGCTTTCTTT. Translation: CASSTGTGITEAFF.

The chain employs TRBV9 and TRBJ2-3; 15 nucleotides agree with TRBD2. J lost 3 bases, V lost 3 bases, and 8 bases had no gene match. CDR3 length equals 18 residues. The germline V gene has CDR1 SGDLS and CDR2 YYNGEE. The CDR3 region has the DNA TGTGCCAGCAGCGCCTCCCCGGGACTAGCGGGAGGAACAGATACGCAGTATTTT. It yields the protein CASSASPGLAGGTDTQYF.

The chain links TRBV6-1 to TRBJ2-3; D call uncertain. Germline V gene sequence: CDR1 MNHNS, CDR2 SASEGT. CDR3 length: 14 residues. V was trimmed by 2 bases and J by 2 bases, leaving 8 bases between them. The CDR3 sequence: CASSENRYTDTQYF. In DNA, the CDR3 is TGTGCCAGCAGTGAAAACCGCTACACAGATACGCAGTATTTT.

The CDR3 reads CASSLTGSGGNEQFF. CDR3 DNA sequence: TGCGCCAGCAGCTTGACAGGGAGCGGGGGCAATGAGCAGTTCTTC. The V and J genes are TRBV5-1 and TRBJ2-1; TRBD2 agrees at 8 bases. The germline V gene has CDR1 SGHRS and CDR2 YFSETQ. Trimming took 1 base from V and 6 from J; bases not matched to a gene: 6. The CDR3 has 15 amino acids.

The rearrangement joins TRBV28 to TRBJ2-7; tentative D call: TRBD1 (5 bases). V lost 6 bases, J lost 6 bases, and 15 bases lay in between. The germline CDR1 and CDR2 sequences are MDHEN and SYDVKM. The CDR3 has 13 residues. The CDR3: CASSLGHTPEQYF. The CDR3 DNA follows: TGTGCCAGCAGCCTAGGACACACTCCCGAGCAGTACTTC.

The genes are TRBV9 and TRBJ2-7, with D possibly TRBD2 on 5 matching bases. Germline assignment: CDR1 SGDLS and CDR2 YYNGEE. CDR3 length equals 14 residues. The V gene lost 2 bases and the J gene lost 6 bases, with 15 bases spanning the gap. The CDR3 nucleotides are TGTGCCAGCAGCGTCGGGTTGGGCGAGGGCGAGCAGTACTTC. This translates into CASSVGLGEGEQYF. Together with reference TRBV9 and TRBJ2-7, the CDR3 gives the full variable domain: DSGVTQTPKHLITATGQRVTLRCSPRSGDLSVYWYQQSLDQGLQFLIQYYNGEERAKGNILERFSAQQFPDLHSELNLSSLELGDSALYFCASSVGLGEGEQYFGPGTRLTVT.

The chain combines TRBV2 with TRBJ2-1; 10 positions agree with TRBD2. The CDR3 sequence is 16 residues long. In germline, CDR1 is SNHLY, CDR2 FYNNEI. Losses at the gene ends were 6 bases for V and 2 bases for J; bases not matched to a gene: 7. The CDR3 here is CASSASGGVTYNEQFF. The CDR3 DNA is TGTGCCAGCAGCGCCAGCGGGGGGGTCACCTACAATGAGCAGTTCTTC.

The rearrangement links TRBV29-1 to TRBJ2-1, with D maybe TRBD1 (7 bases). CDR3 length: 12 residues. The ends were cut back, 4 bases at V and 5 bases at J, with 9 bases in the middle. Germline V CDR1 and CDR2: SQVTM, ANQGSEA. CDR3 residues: CSVARGDNEQFF. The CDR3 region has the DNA TGCAGCGTTGCCAGGGGGGACAATGAGCAGTTCTTC.

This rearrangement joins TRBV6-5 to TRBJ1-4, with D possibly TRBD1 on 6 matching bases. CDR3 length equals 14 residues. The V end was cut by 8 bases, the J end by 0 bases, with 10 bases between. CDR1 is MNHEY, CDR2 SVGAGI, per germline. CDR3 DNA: TGTGCCAGCCGGGGACATACAACTAATGAAAAACTGTTTTTT. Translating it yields CASRGHTTNEKLFF.